What follows are 6 T cell receptor beta chains derived from one specimen sequenced in a study of CD8+ T cells in alopecia areata. In each case, RNA was isolated and then reverse transcribed into cDNA as the sequencing template. Using immunoSEQ multiplex PCR, the repertoire was profiled, and TCRdb retains in-frame clones only, with some absent. The data contain more than 150,000 clones, approximately 56% of them singletons. The material was CD4+ T cells sorted from blood, obtained at week 0. The receptors were sampled from a human donor with alopecia areata.

The chain couples TRBV5-1 to TRBJ1-1, with D tentatively TRBD1 (5 bases). Trimming cost V 0 bases and J 1 base, with 13 bases left between them. CDR1 is SGHRS, CDR2 YFSETQ, per germline. This CDR3 has 16 residues. The CDR3 sequence is CASSLVGTGTNTEAFF. The CDR3 region has the DNA TGCGCCAGCAGCTTGGTAGGTACAGGTACGAACACTGAAGCTTTCTTT.

CDR3 DNA: TGTGCCAGCAGTGAGGTCTCGGGGGTCAACGAGCAGTACTTC. The encoded protein is CASSEVSGVNEQYF. The chain recombines TRBV25-1 with TRBJ2-7; tentatively, D is TRBD2 (6 bases). V was pared by 3 bases and J by 5 bases, with 14 bases between. Germline CDR1 MGHDK, CDR2 SYGVNS. The length of the CDR3 is 14 residues.

Only a few counts were recorded for this clone. The chain has TRBV7-9 and TRBJ1-2; 9 bases map to TRBD1. The V and J ends lost 4 bases and 6 bases, in that order; junction bases with no gene match: 3. Germline-derived CDR1 and CDR2 are SEHNR and FQNEAQ (reference sequence). The CDR3 is 13 residues long. The CDR3 DNA sequence: TGTGCCAGCAGCTACAGGGGGCAGGATGGCTACACCTTC. Protein product: CASSYRGQDGYTF. Filled out from reference TRBV7-9 and TRBJ1-2, the complete variable domain reads DTGVSQNPRHKITKRGQNVTFRCDPISEHNRLYWYRQTLGQGPEFLTYFQNEAQLEKSRLLSDRFSAERPKGSFSTLEIQRTEQGDSAMYLCASSYRGQDGYTFGSGTRLTVV.

V is TRBV6-6 and J is TRBJ1-6; the match to TRBD1 covers 7 bases. Germline values: CDR1 MNHNY, CDR2 SVGAGI (reference sequence). The CDR3 consists of 16 residues. J lost 8 bases, V lost 0 bases, and 7 bases had no gene match. In nucleotides, the CDR3 is TGTGCCAGCAGTTACTCGAGACAGGGTGCGGATTCACCCCTCCACTTT. This encodes CASSYSRQGADSPLHF.

The V gene is TRBV5-1, the J gene TRBJ1-5; no reliable D call. V was clipped by 0 bases and J by 0 bases, with 7 bases between them. This CDR3 spans 15 amino acids. The germline CDR1 and CDR2 sequences are SGHRS and YFSETQ. The CDR3 coding sequence is TGCGCCAGCAGCTTGGCCGGAAATAGCAATCAGCCCCAGCATTTT. It is translated as CASSLAGNSNQPQHF. Filled out from reference TRBV5-1 and TRBJ1-5, the complete variable domain reads KAGVTQTPRYLIKTRGQQVTLSCSPISGHRSVSWYQQTPGQGLQFLFEYFSETQRNKGNFPGRFSGRQFSNSRSEMNVSTLELGDSALYLCASSLAGNSNQPQHFGDGTRLSIL.

There are a few counts of this clone. The rearrangement joins TRBV4-1 to TRBJ2-2; 7 bases line up with TRBD1. The CDR3 is 18 amino acids. Unmatched junction bases numbered 8, after V lost 1 base and J lost 0 bases. Germline V gene sequence: CDR1 MGHRA, CDR2 YSYEKL. The CDR3 here is CASSQGGGQTANTGELFF. CDR3 in DNA: TGCGCCAGCAGCCAAGGTGGGGGACAGACCGCGAACACCGGGGAGCTGTTTTTT.